The rows below give T cell receptor beta chains drawn from one sample of a study of cytomegalovirus exposure and HLA in healthy donors. The method was immunoSEQ multiplex PCR; TCRdb's version includes in-frame clones alone and lacks a portion of them. The sample includes over 150,000 clones, around 80% of them seen just once. The specimen was PBMCs. The receptors were sampled from a man aged 25-45 years in good health and CMV-seronegative. Each CDR3 is given with its conserved first and last residue. D genes are given only for firm matches. Clone sizes are given selectively: once, few, many, or a class where the clone is expanded.

TRBJ2-5 - - TRBV19 TGTGCCAGTAGCGGGGGCCAAGAGACCCAGTACTTC CASSGGQETQYF
TRBJ1-3 - - TRBV11-2 TGTGCCAGCAGCTATCTCAGGGTCCTCAACACCATATATTTT CASSYLRVLNTIYF
TRBJ1-2 - - TRBV28 TGTGCCAGCAGCTCCGGGACAACTAACTATGGCTACACCTTC CASSSGTTNYGYTF
TRBJ2-5 once TRBD2 TRBV27 TGTGCCAGCAGTTCCTTAGCGGGTTCAGAAGAGACCCAGTACTTC CASSSLAGSEETQYF
TRBJ2-3 - - TRBV5-4 TGTGCCAGCAGCCCGCCGCAGGGTGTGGGCACAGATACGCAGTATTTT CASSPPQGVGTDTQYF
TRBJ1-5 - - TRBV28 TGTGCCAGCAGTTTGGGGGCGAACCAGCCCCAGCATTTT CASSLGANQPQHF
TRBJ2-7 - - TRBV7-9 TGTGCCAGCAACCTGGGGGCGGCAGGGGATGGCGAGCAGTACTTC CASNLGAAGDGEQYF
TRBJ2-7 once TRBD1 TRBV7-2 TGTGCCAGCAGCCTTGGGACAGGGCGCTACGAGCAGTACTTC CASSLGTGRYEQYF
TRBJ1-1 - - TRBV27 TGTGCCAGCAGTTTATTAGGGCAGGGTGATGCTGAAGCTTTCTTT CASSLLGQGDAEAFF
TRBJ2-1 - TRBD2 TRBV5-6 TGTGCCAGCAGCTCTTTCCTAGCGGGTTACAATGAGCAGTTCTTC CASSSFLAGYNEQFF
TRBJ2-1 - TRBD1 TRBV5-1 TGCGCCAGCAGCCCCCGGGACAGGGACTACAATGAGCAGTTCTTC CASSPRDRDYNEQFF
TRBJ2-1 - TRBD2 TRBV7-2 TGTGCCAGCAGCTTATCGGCGGGGGGAGACAATGAGCAGTTCTTC CASSLSAGGDNEQFF
TRBJ2-1 - TRBD2 TRBV5-1 TGCGCCAGCAGGGAGCGGGAGGGGACCTACAATGAGCAGTTCTTC CASREREGTYNEQFF
TRBJ2-5 - TRBD2 TRBV7-3 TGTGCCAGCAGCCCTAGCGGGGGGGGACAAGAGACCCAGTACTTC CASSPSGGGQETQYF
TRBJ2-1 - TRBD2 TRBV2 TGTGCCAGCAGAACGGGGACTAGCGGATACAATGAGCAGTTCTTC CASRTGTSGYNEQFF
TRBJ1-6 - - TRBV6-5 TGTGCCAGCGGCTACGACAGCAGCACTAATTCACCCCTCCACTTT CASGYDSSTNSPLHF
TRBJ1-1 - - TRBV5-6 TGTGCCAGCAGCTTTATTATGAACACTGAAGCTTTCTTT CASSFIMNTEAFF
TRBJ2-1 - TRBD2 TRBV6-5 TGTGCCAGCAGTTCTAGCGGGAGCGGTGGCTACAATGAGCAGTTCTTC CASSSSGSGGYNEQFF
TRBJ2-5 - TRBD2 TRBV15 TGTGCCACCAGCAGAGGTACTAGCGGGGTGAGGGAGACCCAGTACTTC CATSRGTSGVRETQYF
TRBJ2-1 - TRBD2 TRBV29-1 TGCAGCTTCCGGCTGGCGGGAGGGATTGAGCAGTTCTTC CSFRLAGGIEQFF
TRBJ2-1 - TRBD1 TRBV5-6 TGTGCCAGCAGCTTGGTGGGACAGGGTTATGAGCAGTTCTTC CASSLVGQGYEQFF
TRBJ2-6 - - TRBV19 TGTGCCAGTAGTATAGAGGTGGAGCGGCAGGCGGGGGCCAACGTCCTGACTTTC CASSIEVERQAGANVLTF
TRBJ1-1 - - TRBV5-6 TGTGCCAGCAGCTTAAGTAACAGGGAGTGCGAAGCTTTCTTT CASSLSNRECEAFF
TRBJ2-4 - TRBD1 TRBV7-9 TGTGCCAGCAGAGACGTCGGGCAGGGGGAAAACATTCAGTACTTC CASRDVGQGENIQYF
TRBJ2-3 - - TRBV30 TGTGCCTGGGGGGGCCTAGCGGTTAGCACAGATACGCAGTATTTT CAWGGLAVSTDTQYF
TRBJ2-1 once TRBD2 TRBV28 TGTGCCAGCAGTTCCCAAATTAGCGGGATGGGATACAATGAGCAGTTCTTC CASSSQISGMGYNEQFF
TRBJ2-1 - - TRBV9 TGTGCCAGCAGCGTCTCGCGGACAGCTTCCTCCTACAATGAGCAGTTCTTC CASSVSRTASSYNEQFF
TRBJ1-5 - TRBD1 TRBV27 TGTGCCAGCAGCGGGACAGGGGGCCTCATAAATCAGCCCCAGCATTTT CASSGTGGLINQPQHF
TRBJ1-1 few - TRBV30 TGTGCCTGGAGTCCAGACACCGACACTGAAGCTTTCTTT CAWSPDTDTEAFF
TRBJ2-1 - - TRBV11-2 TGTGCCAGCAGCTTAGATGGCTGGGGGCAGGGTGAGCAGTTCTTC CASSLDGWGQGEQFF
TRBJ2-5 - TRBD1 TRBV9 TGTGCCAGCAGCGCGGGACAGGGTTTAGGAGAGACCCAGTACTTC CASSAGQGLGETQYF
TRBJ2-7 - TRBD2 TRBV18 TGTGCCAGCTCCGGGACTAGCGGGACCTCCTACGAGCAGTACTTC CASSGTSGTSYEQYF